Included here is one TCR beta chain sequence, with context. Germline-derived CDR1 and CDR2 are SNHLY and FYNNEI. The CDR3 is made up of 15 amino acids. V was clipped by 5 bases and J by 6 bases; unmatched bases: 11. This sample is drawn from a study of T cell responses to AZD1222 COVID-19 vaccine. Study in general: Pooling covered second doses at about 4 or about 12 weeks.

Profiled with immunoSEQ multiplex PCR; TCRdb holds only in-frame clones, not every one. The sample lists fewer than 150,000 clones, approximately 84% seen once, with approximately 10% in the top ten. The TCR sequence derives from an adult in good health. The chain recombines TRBV2 with TRBJ1-2; 8 positions agree with TRBD1. Material: peripheral blood, obtained on day 0 of AZD1222 vaccination. Here the CDR3 reads CASSKGRQGADGYTF. In DNA, the CDR3 is TGTGCCAGCAGTAAAGGGAGGCAGGGGGCAGATGGCTACACCTTC. The variable domain in full, completed from reference TRBV2 and TRBJ1-2, reads EPEVTQTPSHQVTQMGQEVILRCVPISNHLYFYWYRQILGQKVEFLVSFYNNEISEKSEIFDDQFSVERPDGSNFTLKIRSTKLEDSAMYFCASSKGRQGADGYTFGSGTRLTVV.